This TCR beta chain was recovered during a study of T cells after somatic rescue of genetic block. The table came from immunoSEQ multiplex PCR; TCRdb's copy has only in-frame clones and leaves some out. The table records 65,000 to 70,000 clones, under 95% of them present only once. Germline CDR1 reads LNHDA; CDR2 reads SQIVND (reference sequence). This CDR3 contains 15 residues. Trimming removed 5 bases at V and 2 bases at J, with 13 bases between. This chain uses TRBV19 with TRBJ1-5, with a tentative D call TRBD1 (6 bases). The sample comprised peripheral blood mononuclear cells (PBMCs). This clonotype was sampled from a man aged 40-49 years. The DNA of the CDR3 is TGTGCCAGTAGTTCCAGGGGACGCGGCAATCAGCCCCAGCATTTT. Translated, it gives CASSSRGRGNQPQHF.